This passage covers 15 T cell receptor beta chains from one sample sequenced in a study of shared clonotypes between healthy human individuals. Sequenced by immunoSEQ multiplex PCR; TCRdb stores in-frame clones only, minus some. The sample has millions of clones; over 90% are singletons. The sequenced sample was naive CD4+ T cells from PBMCs. As to subset: CD45RA+ positively selected. These receptors were taken from a man aged 18 to 30 in good health. Some clones in this sample may be carry-over from other donors' samples.

The chain links TRBV14 to TRBJ2-1; D is unresolved. The CDR3 length is 13 residues. In germline, CDR1 is SGHDN, CDR2 FVKESK. V was trimmed by 2 bases and J by 9 bases, leaving 11 bases between them. This chain's CDR3 is CASSQSVWGEQFF. DNA of the CDR3: TGTGCCAGCAGCCAATCCGTGTGGGGTGAGCAGTTCTTC.

The chain is built from TRBV5-8 and TRBJ2-3, with 9 bases lining up with TRBD1. Trimming took 6 bases from V and 8 from J; bases not matched to a gene: 13. Germline-derived CDR1 and CDR2 are SGHTS and YDEGEE. The CDR3 loop spans 15 amino acids. The CDR3 is CASIVQGAHGATQYF. CDR3 nucleotide sequence: TGTGCCAGCATTGTACAGGGGGCCCATGGCGCTACGCAGTATTTT.

The chain employs TRBV7-2 and TRBJ2-4; TRBD2 aligns across 7 bases. CDR1 SGHTA and CDR2 FQGNSA come from the germline V gene. V was clipped by 2 bases and J by 6 bases; unmatched bases: 13. The CDR3 is 17 residues long. The CDR3 spells CASSLRTVGGPGNIQYF. CDR3 bases: TGTGCCAGCAGCTTAAGGACGGTGGGAGGGCCTGGAAACATTCAGTACTTC.

The V gene is TRBV28, the J gene TRBJ2-1; D uncertain. This CDR3 spans 11 amino acids. Germline V gene lookup returns CDR1 MDHEN and CDR2 SYDVKM. Deletions cut 5 bases from V and 9 bases from J, with 8 bases between. CDR3 sequence (DNA): TGTGCCAGCAGTGCCGCGTTTGAGCAGTTCTTC. It is translated as CASSAAFEQFF.

DNA of the CDR3: TGTGCCAGCAGTTCCCCCTGGCTGGGGCAGTTCTTC. Protein sequence: CASSSPWLGQFF. The chain links TRBV28 to TRBJ2-1; D remains ambiguous. The CDR3 loop spans 12 amino acids. V lost 4 bases to trimming and J lost 12 bases, with 13 bases between them. Per germline, CDR1 MDHEN and CDR2 SYDVKM.

The count of this clone is one. The rearrangement uses TRBV5-1 and TRBJ2-7; 9 bases are shared with TRBD2. Germline V CDR1 and CDR2: SGHRS, YFSETQ. J lost 3 bases, V lost 0 bases, and 10 bases had no gene match. CDR3 length equals 17 residues. The CDR3 is CASSLGFGSGSIYEQYF. The CDR3 DNA reads TGCGCCAGCAGCTTGGGGTTTGGTAGCGGGAGTATCTACGAGCAGTACTTC.

The V call is TRBV18, the J call TRBJ1-3; weak D call: TRBD1 (6 bases). Trimming stripped 6 bases from V and 1 base from J, with 13 bases between. Germline loops: CDR1 KGHSH, CDR2 LQKENI. The CDR3 is 15 amino acids. The CDR3 loop is CASSLDRTSGNTIYF. The DNA of the CDR3 is TGTGCCAGCTCCTTAGACAGGACATCTGGAAACACCATATATTTT.

V and J are TRBV14 and TRBJ1-2; D perhaps matches TRBD1 (6 bases). Germline-derived CDR1 and CDR2 are SGHDN and FVKESK. The CDR3 loop spans 14 amino acids. The ends were cut back, 3 bases at V and 4 bases at J, with 12 bases in the middle. CDR3 bases: TGTGCCAGCAGCCAGGGGGGCGCTTTCTATGGCTACACCTTC. This translates into CASSQGGAFYGYTF.

The V call is TRBV14, the J call TRBJ2-7; D perhaps matches TRBD2 (6 bases). Germline V gene lookup returns CDR1 SGHDN and CDR2 FVKESK. The CDR3 length is 17 residues. V was clipped by 1 base and J by 1 base, with 17 bases between them. This chain's CDR3 is CASSQVSNRRGSYEQYF. The DNA for the CDR3 is TGTGCCAGCAGCCAAGTTTCTAATAGGAGGGGTTCCTACGAGCAGTACTTC.

This clone occurred once. The same CDR3 also results from other DNA sequences found in this sample. The chain employs TRBV7-9 and TRBJ2-7; D gene uncertain. Deletions cut 1 base from V and 3 bases from J, with 7 bases between. Per germline, CDR1 SEHNR and CDR2 FQNEAQ (reference sequence). The CDR3 totals 13 residues. In nucleotides, the CDR3 is TGTGCCAGCAGCTTAGGAGCGTACTACGAGCAGTACTTC. Protein: CASSLGAYYEQYF.

About this clone itself: The sample carries other DNA sequences with the same CDR3. The chain links TRBV7-9 to TRBJ1-5, with a weak D call TRBD1 (5 bases). The germline V gene has CDR1 SEHNR and CDR2 FQNEAQ (reference sequence). Trimming pared 2 bases from V and 0 bases from J, leaving 8 bases between. The CDR3 is made up of 15 amino acids. The CDR3 DNA reads TGTGCCAGCAGCTTAACGGGGGATAGCAATCAGCCCCAGCATTTT. It translates to CASSLTGDSNQPQHF.

The chain is built from TRBV28 and TRBJ2-7; 10 bases fit TRBD2. The CDR3 extends over 14 amino acids. CDR1 and CDR2 from the germline V gene are MDHEN and SYDVKM. The J segment lost 7 bases and the V segment lost 7 bases, leaving 10 bases of the junction unmatched. The CDR3 here is CASTNSGRFGEQYF. The CDR3 DNA follows: TGTGCCAGCACGAATAGCGGGAGGTTCGGGGAGCAGTACTTC.

CDR3 coding DNA: TGTGCCAGCAGTCGCCAAGGGGTTCACTATGGCTACACCTTC. It is translated as CASSRQGVHYGYTF. The V call is TRBV25-1, the J call TRBJ1-2; perhaps TRBD1 as D (5 bases). Trimming cost V 5 bases and J 3 bases, with 13 bases left between them. Germline V lookup: CDR1 MGHDK, CDR2 SYGVNS. CDR3 size: 14 residues.

V gene TRBV5-1 combines with J gene TRBJ1-1; D might be TRBD1 (6 bases). This CDR3 contains 15 residues. Germline V gene lookup returns CDR1 SGHRS and CDR2 YFSETQ. V dropped 0 bases and J dropped 3 bases, with 12 bases sitting between them. CDR3 in amino acids: CASSLVVGGDTEAFF. For the CDR3, the DNA is TGCGCCAGCAGCTTGGTAGTAGGGGGAGACACTGAAGCTTTCTTT.

The chain recombines TRBV29-1 with TRBJ2-5; 10 bases map to TRBD2. This CDR3 has 14 amino acids. Germline V gene sequence: CDR1 SQVTM, CDR2 ANQGSEA. With V trimmed by 4 bases and J by 7 bases, 9 bases remained unmatched. The DNA of the CDR3 is TGCAGCGTTGGGTCCCTAGCGGGAGTCCGGACCCAGTACTTC. Protein product: CSVGSLAGVRTQYF.